The 28 T cell receptor beta chains below all came from one sample that was sequenced in a study of blood T cell repertoires in COVID-19. Some clones are missing from TCRdb's copy, which holds only in-frame ones; the method was immunoSEQ multiplex PCR. The sample holds 250,000 to 350,000 clones; approximately 83% are singletons and the top ten take 2% to 2.5%. Sequencing used peripheral blood. All receptors derive from a woman in her twenties or thirties who had recovered from COVID-19.

The chain carries TRBV5-6 and TRBJ2-6; D unresolved. The V gene lost 4 bases and the J gene lost 9 bases, with 11 bases spanning the gap. Germline assignment: CDR1 SGHDT and CDR2 YYEEEE. The CDR3 is made up of 13 amino acids. CDR3 DNA sequence: TGTGCCAGCAGCCCCCGACATCGCAACGTCCTGACTTTC. Translating gives CASSPRHRNVLTF.

This rearrangement joins TRBV6-2 or TRBV6-3 to TRBJ1-5; no clear D. Trimming cost V 0 bases and J 0 bases, with 12 bases left between them. Germline V gene sequence: CDR1 MNHEY, CDR2 SVGEGT. This CDR3 is 17 amino acids long. The CDR3 nucleotides are TGTGCCAGCAGTTACTCGATATTCTCCTATAGCAATCAGCCCCAGCATTTT. Its protein product is CASSYSIFSYSNQPQHF.

The chain recombines TRBV11-2 with TRBJ2-1; D remains ambiguous. Germline values: CDR1 SGHAT, CDR2 FQNNGV. The germline V and J ends were trimmed by 0 bases and 4 bases, with 10 bases remaining between them. The CDR3 is 15 residues long. CDR3 bases: TGTGCCAGCAGCTTAGATTTAGACGGGTACAATGAGCAGTTCTTC. Protein sequence: CASSLDLDGYNEQFF.

This chain uses TRBV3-1 (or the pseudogene TRBV3-2) with TRBJ1-2, with 8 bases identical to TRBD1. The CDR3 extends over 15 amino acids. Per germline, CDR1 LGHDT and CDR2 YNNKEL (reference sequence). The trim removed 3 bases at V and 3 bases at J, leaving 6 bases unmatched. CDR3 sequence: CASSHRTGRDYGYTF. In DNA form, the CDR3 reads TGTGCCAGCAGCCACCGGACAGGGAGGGACTATGGCTACACCTTC.

The sample holds one count of this clone. This chain joins TRBV2 and TRBJ2-1, with 9 nucleotides matching TRBD1. This CDR3 comprises 13 residues. From germline, CDR1 is SNHLY and CDR2 FYNNEI. V was clipped by 6 bases and J by 6 bases; unmatched bases: 3. CDR3 sequence reads: CASSGQGFNEQFF. The CDR3 DNA reads TGTGCCAGCAGCGGACAGGGGTTCAATGAGCAGTTCTTC.

In the case of this clone: This sample includes further DNA sequences coding for the same CDR3. The chain combines TRBV4-1 with TRBJ1-5; D ambiguous. V lost 1 base to trimming and J lost 2 bases, with 6 bases between them. This CDR3 is built from 14 residues. Germline V gene sequence: CDR1 MGHRA, CDR2 YSYEKL. CDR3 residues: CASSQAGGNQPQHF. Here the CDR3 DNA reads TGCGCCAGCAGCCAAGCCGGAGGCAATCAGCCCCAGCATTTT.

This clone was detected only once. V and J are TRBV7-2 and TRBJ2-7, with 7 bases aligning to TRBD2. CDR1 SGHTA and CDR2 FQGNSA come from the germline V gene. V trimming: 5 bases; J trimming: 7 bases; junction bases outside the gene matches: 8. The CDR3 spans 13 residues. In DNA, the CDR3 is TGTGCCAGCAGCAAGCGGGACTACCTAGAGCAGTACTTC. Protein product: CASSKRDYLEQYF.

This clone has a single count. V usage is TRBV9 and J usage is TRBJ2-7; possible D gene TRBD1, 5 bases. This CDR3 is 14 amino acids long. Germline assignment: CDR1 SGDLS and CDR2 YYNGEE. The V end was cut by 3 bases, the J end by 2 bases, with 12 bases between. CDR3 residues: CASSADSNTYEQYF. The CDR3 bases are TGTGCCAGCAGCGCCGACAGCAATACCTACGAGCAGTACTTC.

This clone was observed once. The genes are TRBV28 and TRBJ2-7, with D uncertain. Trimming removed 5 bases from V and 1 base from J, with 6 bases in between. CDR1 and CDR2 from the germline V gene are MDHEN and SYDVKM. This CDR3 spans 12 amino acids. The CDR3 nucleotides are TGTGCCAGCAGTGGAGTATCCTACGAGCAGTACTTC. This encodes CASSGVSYEQYF.

The genes are TRBV18 and TRBJ2-1, with 8 nucleotides matching TRBD2. Germline lookup yields CDR1 KGHSH and CDR2 LQKENI. Trimming removed 8 bases from V and 5 bases from J; junction bases left unmatched: 17. This CDR3 region has 17 residues. The CDR3, as DNA: TGTGCCAGCCACCCCCCCAGCGCGGGAGGACTAAACAATGAGCAGTTCTTC. This encodes CASHPPSAGGLNNEQFF.

The chain carries TRBV30 and TRBJ1-1; D uncertain. Germline loops: CDR1 GTSNPN, CDR2 SVGIG (reference sequence). The CDR3 loop spans 13 amino acids. V gave up 4 bases and J gave up 4 bases, with 13 bases separating them. The CDR3 here is CAWTNGISTEAFF. DNA for the CDR3: TGTGCCTGGACTAACGGGATTAGCACTGAAGCTTTCTTT.

The chain combines TRBV30 with TRBJ1-6; weak D call: TRBD1 (6 bases). V was cut by 6 bases and J by 8 bases, with 17 bases left in between. CDR1 is GTSNPN, CDR2 SVGIG, per germline (reference sequence). The CDR3 has 14 amino acids. The DNA for the CDR3 is TGTGCCTGCTCGAAACAGGGAACAGATTCACCCCTCCACTTT. It translates to CACSKQGTDSPLHF.

This clone turned up a few times. The chain recombines TRBV5-4 with TRBJ1-3, with TRBD1 matching 7 bases. The ends lost 4 bases at V and 1 base at J; junction bases unmatched: 5. Germline V CDR1 and CDR2: SGHNT, YYREEE (reference sequence). The CDR3 spans 15 residues. The CDR3 sequence is CASSQSTGSGNTIYF. The CDR3 coding sequence is TGTGCCAGCAGCCAATCGACAGGGTCTGGAAACACCATATATTTT.

V gene TRBV7-2 combines with J gene TRBJ2-3, with a weak D call TRBD2 (5 bases). This CDR3 region has 13 residues. V was shortened by 6 bases and J by 6 bases, with 13 bases between the two germline ends. From germline, CDR1 is SGHTA and CDR2 FQGNSA. CDR3 nucleotide sequence: TGTGCCAGCAGGGGAGCCGCTAGGGATACGCAGTATTTT. Its protein product is CASRGAARDTQYF.

The V gene is TRBV29-1, the J gene TRBJ2-3, with TRBD2 matching over 11 bases. CDR1 and CDR2 (germline): SQVTM, ANQGSEA. This CDR3 has 16 residues. V trimming: 4 bases; J trimming: 2 bases; junction bases outside the gene matches: 8. In nucleotides, the CDR3 is TGCAGCGTTGGGGGTACTAGCGGGGGACTCACAGATACGCAGTATTTT. This encodes CSVGGTSGGLTDTQYF.

The chain is built from TRBV25-1 and TRBJ1-2; maybe TRBD1 (5 bases). CDR3 length: 15 amino acids. Germline CDR1 and CDR2: MGHDK and SYGVNS. Trimming stripped 6 bases from V and 0 bases from J, with 14 bases between. The CDR3 here is CASRQTGLANYGYTF. The CDR3 DNA follows: TGTGCCAGCAGACAAACAGGTCTCGCTAACTATGGCTACACCTTC.

This chain joins TRBV7-3 and TRBJ2-3, with D possibly matching TRBD2 (6 bases). This CDR3 contains 17 residues. Deletions cut 5 bases from V and 0 bases from J, with 18 bases between. Germline loops: CDR1 SGHTA, CDR2 FQGTGA. CDR3 nucleotide sequence: TGTGCCAGCAGCCTTTTGGGGGGAGCAACTAGCACAGATACGCAGTATTTT. Translated, it gives CASSLLGGATSTDTQYF.

This chain connects TRBV7-2 to TRBJ1-2; no definite D call. V was clipped by 2 bases and J by 4 bases, with 8 bases between them. The germline gives CDR1 SGHTA, CDR2 FQGNSA. The CDR3 totals 13 residues. In DNA form, the CDR3 reads TGTGCCAGCAGCTTACACGGCGGCTATGGCTACACCTTC. Its translation is CASSLHGGYGYTF.

This chain links TRBV18 with TRBJ1-2; D not resolved. Germline CDR1 and CDR2: KGHSH and LQKENI. Trimming removed 0 bases at V and 1 base at J, with 6 bases between. The CDR3 consists of 14 residues. In nucleotides, the CDR3 is TGTGCCAGCTCACCACCTCTAGATAACTATGGCTACACCTTC. Protein: CASSPPLDNYGYTF.

This chain connects TRBV4-1 to TRBJ1-5, with D possibly matching TRBD1 (5 bases). The germline V and J ends were trimmed by 2 bases and 3 bases, with 11 bases remaining between them. Germline V gene data show CDR1 as MGHRA and CDR2 as YSYEKL. The CDR3 length is 15 residues. The CDR3 region has the DNA TGCGCCAGCAGCCAACAAGGGGATTCCAATCAGCCCCAGCATTTT. It is translated as CASSQQGDSNQPQHF.

J is TRBJ2-1 and V is TRBV28; the match to TRBD1 covers 8 bases. Germline trimming cut 3 bases from V and 8 bases from J; bases unmatched to any gene: 9. From germline, CDR1 is MDHEN and CDR2 SYDVKM. The CDR3 spans 15 residues. CDR3 nucleotide sequence: TGTGCCAGCAGTTTGACCGGGCCAGGGGGCGATGAGCAGTTCTTC. Translation gives CASSLTGPGGDEQFF.

The V gene is TRBV7-9, the J gene TRBJ2-7; 7 bases map to TRBD2. This CDR3 is built from 15 residues. After removal of 6 bases from V and 1 base from J, the junction contained 9 bases not matched to a gene. Germline loops: CDR1 SEHNR, CDR2 FQNEAQ (reference sequence). Here the CDR3 reads CASRREGTISYEQYF. CDR3 coding DNA: TGTGCCAGCAGGAGGGAAGGGACTATTTCCTACGAGCAGTACTTC.

With regard to this clone: Other DNA sequences in the same sample also yield this CDR3. The chain recombines TRBV19 with TRBJ2-7, with D tentatively TRBD2 (6 bases). CDR3 size: 14 residues. Trimming removed 3 bases at V and 2 bases at J, with 11 bases between. Germline V gene lookup returns CDR1 LNHDA and CDR2 SQIVND (reference sequence). CDR3 coding DNA: TGTGCCAGTAGTATTGGGGCGGGGACCTACGAGCAGTACTTC. Translated: CASSIGAGTYEQYF.

This chain connects TRBV6-5 to TRBJ1-5; 7 bases match TRBD1. The CDR3 consists of 13 residues. In germline, CDR1 is MNHEY, CDR2 SVGAGI. The ends lost 7 bases at V and 7 bases at J; junction bases unmatched: 7. CDR3 protein: CASTLGGGQPQHF. Here the CDR3 DNA reads TGTGCCAGCACCTTAGGGGGCGGGCAGCCCCAGCATTTT.

The V call is TRBV3-1 (or the pseudogene TRBV3-2), the J call TRBJ1-2, with unresolved D. CDR3 length: 15 amino acids. V lost 0 bases to trimming and J lost 2 bases, with 10 bases between them. The germline V gene encodes CDR1 LGHDT and CDR2 YNNKEL (reference sequence). The CDR3 reads CASSQDAGGNYGYTF. The CDR3 nucleotides are TGTGCCAGCAGCCAAGATGCGGGCGGGAACTATGGCTACACCTTC.

This clone turned up a few times. V is TRBV19 and J is TRBJ1-2; no clear D. V dropped 4 bases and J dropped 2 bases, with 8 bases sitting between them. Per the germline V gene, CDR1 is LNHDA and CDR2 is SQIVND (reference sequence). This CDR3 region has 13 residues. CDR3 in amino acids: CASSRQVNYGYTF. In DNA form, the CDR3 reads TGTGCCAGTAGTAGGCAGGTCAACTATGGCTACACCTTC.

This chain connects TRBV6-5 to TRBJ1-1, with a weak D call TRBD1 (5 bases). This CDR3 comprises 14 residues. CDR1 and CDR2 (germline): MNHEY, SVGAGI. V lost 7 bases and J 4 bases, leaving 16 bases between the germline ends. The CDR3 DNA reads TGTGCCAGCATCGTAACGGGGGGTGGCACTGAAGCTTTCTTT. It encodes CASIVTGGGTEAFF.

This chain uses TRBV5-1 with TRBJ2-7, with 7 nucleotides matching TRBD1. The germline V gene encodes CDR1 SGHRS and CDR2 YFSETQ. This CDR3 contains 15 residues. The V and J ends lost 0 bases and 5 bases, in that order; junction bases with no gene match: 8. The CDR3 region has the DNA TGCGCCAGCAGCTTGGGACAGGGATGGGCCCACGAGCAGTACTTC. The encoded protein is CASSLGQGWAHEQYF.